The 5 T cell receptor beta chains presented below share a single source sample, sequenced in a study of Ad26.COV2.S vaccination and SARS-CoV-2 variants. Profiling relied on immunoSEQ multiplex PCR, and the TCRdb table lists in-frame clones only, not all of them. The table shows around 300,000 clones, with around 90% occurring only once. The treatment: roughly 19 received Ad26.COV2.S at low or high dose, single or two shots; 5 received placebo; per-sample allocation not given. Collection of the samples took place on day 63 after the first injection of vaccine or placebo. The sample in question was peripheral blood, obtained in a trial of Ad26.COV2.S vaccine versus placebo. The receptors stem from a person between 18 and 59 years old who received the Ad26.COV2.S COVID-19 vaccine or a placebo.

The genes are TRBV10-1 and TRBJ2-3; 10 nucleotides align to TRBD2. Germline V gene data show CDR1 as WNHNN and CDR2 as SYGVQD (reference sequence). The length of the CDR3 is 17 residues. V shed 0 bases and J 5 bases; nucleotides not matched to a gene: 8. CDR3 in amino acids: CASSESVISGGRDTQYF. The CDR3 DNA reads as TGCGCCAGCAGTGAGTCGGTTATTAGCGGGGGGAGAGATACGCAGTATTTT.

The rearrangement uses TRBV5-1 and TRBJ1-2; 7 bases are shared with TRBD1. V lost 8 bases, J lost 5 bases, and 24 bases stayed unmatched. Germline V gene sequence: CDR1 SGHRS, CDR2 YFSETQ. CDR3 length: 18 residues. CDR3 residues: CASRLEPGQSPLGYGYTF. The CDR3 bases are TGCGCCAGTCGCCTCGAACCGGGACAGAGCCCCCTAGGGTATGGCTACACCTTC. Full variable domain (outside the CDR3, taken from reference TRBV5-1 and TRBJ1-2): KAGVTQTPRYLIKTRGQQVTLSCSPISGHRSVSWYQQTPGQGLQFLFEYFSETQRNKGNFPGRFSGRQFSNSRSEMNVSTLELGDSALYLCASRLEPGQSPLGYGYTFGSGTRLTVV.

This chain joins TRBV6-2 or TRBV6-3 and TRBJ2-1; the D is unclear. Trimming took 6 bases from V and 8 from J, leaving 17 bases between them. Germline-derived CDR1 and CDR2 are MNHEY and SVGEGT. The CDR3 is 14 amino acids. The CDR3, as DNA: TGTGCCAGCAGCCTGGACGGAGCGAACGATGAGCAGTTCTTC. Translation gives CASSLDGANDEQFF.

This clone was recorded only once. The V gene is TRBV13, the J gene TRBJ2-1, with 12 bases matching TRBD2. The CDR3 totals 15 residues. Germline CDR1 is PRHDT and CDR2 is FYEKMQ (reference sequence). V trimming: 5 bases; J trimming: 8 bases; junction bases outside the gene matches: 7. Here the CDR3 DNA reads TGTGCCAGCAGCCCCTCACTAGCGGGGGGCGATGAGCAGTTCTTC. This gives the protein CASSPSLAGGDEQFF.

CDR3 sequence: CASSFQVGDYGYTF. CDR3 nucleotide sequence: TGTGCCAGTAGTTTCCAGGTTGGTGACTATGGCTACACCTTC. The gene calls are TRBV19 and TRBJ1-2; D not resolved. Germline V CDR1 and CDR2: LNHDA, SQIVND (reference sequence). The CDR3 length is 14 residues. The ends were cut back, 5 bases at V and 3 bases at J, with 13 bases in the middle.